A selection of T cell receptor beta chains follows, all from one sample in a study of response to subunit inactivated influenza vaccine. TCRdb redid the calling of the RT-PCR reads with MiXCR, one entry per CDR3 protein. The data show approximately 730,000 distinct CDR3 sequences, about 15% seen once. Sequences were derived from PBMCs from blood, sampled 14 to 15 days before vaccination. All receptors derive from a man in his fifties who received an inactivated influenza vaccine. The CDR3 runs from the conserved cysteine through the conserved F or W. A D gene is named only where the DNA matches it firmly. Some rows have no size entry. The others give once, few or many, or a class for an expanded clone.

DNA: TGTGCCAGCAGCCAGACTAGCGGGAGTCGCCAAGAGACCCAGTACTTC
CDR3: CASSQTSGSRQETQYF
D: TRBD2
J: TRBJ2-5
size: .
V: TRBV12-3/TRBV12-4

DNA: TGTGCCAGCAGGTCTATTCGGGGACAGAAGAACACCGGGGAGCTGTTTTTT
CDR3: CASRSIRGQKNTGELFF
D: TRBD1
J: TRBJ2-2
size: .
V: TRBV11-2

DNA: TGTGCCAGCAGTGAATGGGGCAGGGGCACTGAAGCTTTCTTT
CDR3: CASSEWGRGTEAFF
D: .
J: TRBJ1-1
size: .
V: TRBV25-1

DNA: TGTGCCAGCAGCCGCGACATGAAGTCCGGTGGCTATGGCTACACCTTC
CDR3: CASSRDMKSGGYGYTF
D: .
J: TRBJ1-2
size: few
V: TRBV7-2

DNA: TGTGCTAGTGCCGCAGGACTAGCGGGGCAAGAGACCCAGTACTTC
CDR3: CASAAGLAGQETQYF
D: TRBD2
J: TRBJ2-5
size: .
V: TRBV12-5

DNA: TGTGCCAGCAGCGTAGATAGCGGCAACTACAATGAGCAGTTCTTC
CDR3: CASSVDSGNYNEQFF
D: .
J: TRBJ2-1
size: few
V: TRBV9

DNA: TGTGCCAGCAGCTCCGTCAAAAGGGGGAAATCAAGGTACGAGCAGTACTTC
CDR3: CASSSVKRGKSRYEQYF
D: .
J: TRBJ2-7
size: .
V: TRBV11-2

DNA: TGTGCCAGCAGTCTGGTGGTTGGAAACACCATATATTTT
CDR3: CASSLVVGNTIYF
D: .
J: TRBJ1-3
size: few
V: TRBV14

DNA: TGCGCCAGCAGCTTGGCCACAGCCAATGAGCAGTTCTTC
CDR3: CASSLATANEQFF
D: .
J: TRBJ2-1
size: many
V: TRBV5-1

DNA: TGCAGTGCAAAGCCTAGGGACAGGGTGGCCTACAATGAGCAGTTCTTC
CDR3: CSAKPRDRVAYNEQFF
D: TRBD1
J: TRBJ2-1
size: .
V: TRBV20-1

DNA: TGTGCCATCAGTGAGCGGTCTAGCGCAACCACCGGGGAGCTGTTTTTT
CDR3: CAISERSSATTGELFF
D: .
J: TRBJ2-2
size: few
V: TRBV10-3

DNA: TGTGCCTGGAGTCGAGTGGCCGCGGGCACCGGGGAGCTGTTTTTT
CDR3: CAWSRVAAGTGELFF
D: .
J: TRBJ2-2
size: .
V: TRBV30

DNA: TGTGCCAGCAGCAGAGGGGCAGCTTATAATTCACCCCTCCACTTT
CDR3: CASSRGAAYNSPLHF
D: .
J: TRBJ1-6
size: few
V: TRBV7-2

DNA: TGTGCCACCAGTGATTATAAGACAGGGGACTATGGCTACACCTTC
CDR3: CATSDYKTGDYGYTF
D: TRBD1
J: TRBJ1-2
size: few
V: TRBV24-1

DNA: TGTGCCAGCAGTTTCACAGCCGGGGAGCTGTGTTTT
CDR3: CASSFTAGELCF
D: .
J: TRBJ2-2
size: .
V: TRBV12-3/TRBV12-4

DNA: TGCGCCAGCAGTGATGGCTACGGGGGATACGAGCAGTACTTC
CDR3: CASSDGYGGYEQYF
D: .
J: TRBJ2-7
size: few
V: TRBV10-1

DNA: TGCAGTGCTATGCCCCTGAGGCGCAATGAGCAGTTCTTC
CDR3: CSAMPLRRNEQFF
D: .
J: TRBJ2-1
size: .
V: TRBV20-1

DNA: TGTGCCAGCAGCTTAGGGGGGGCGGACCAGCCCCAGCATTTT
CDR3: CASSLGGADQPQHF
D: .
J: TRBJ1-5
size: .
V: TRBV12-3/TRBV12-4

DNA: TGTGCCAGCAGCCCGCAACACTCTGGAAACACCATATATTTT
CDR3: CASSPQHSGNTIYF
D: .
J: TRBJ1-3
size: .
V: TRBV7-6

DNA: TGTGCCAGCAGCTTAGGTAGGGGATCTTCCACAGATACGCAGTATTTT
CDR3: CASSLGRGSSTDTQYF
D: .
J: TRBJ2-3
size: few
V: TRBV7-2

DNA: TGCGCCAGCAGCTCCACGGACCGTTACAATGAGCAGTTCTTC
CDR3: CASSSTDRYNEQFF
D: .
J: TRBJ2-1
size: once
V: TRBV5-1

DNA: TGTGCCAGCAGCTTAGTGGGGGCTATTGGAAACACCATATATTTT
CDR3: CASSLVGAIGNTIYF
D: .
J: TRBJ1-3
size: few
V: TRBV11-2

DNA: TGTGCCATCAGTGAGAATCGAGGGGCCTCTAACTATGGCTACACCTTC
CDR3: CAISENRGASNYGYTF
D: .
J: TRBJ1-2
size: few
V: TRBV10-3

DNA: TGTGCCAGCAGCTCGATAGCGGGAACGGCCTGGACCGGGGAGCTGTTTTTT
CDR3: CASSSIAGTAWTGELFF
D: TRBD2
J: TRBJ2-2
size: few
V: TRBV11-2

DNA: TGTGCCAGCAGCTTAGAAAGGGGACCGGGGGCCACCGAGCAGTACTTC
CDR3: CASSLERGPGATEQYF
D: .
J: TRBJ2-7
size: few
V: TRBV7-8

DNA: TGCAGTGCCACCCCGACTAGCGGGGTCCCCCGCCAGAATGAGCAGTTCTTC
CDR3: CSATPTSGVPRQNEQFF
D: TRBD2
J: TRBJ2-1
size: .
V: TRBV20-1

DNA: TGCGCCAGCAGCTTGGAGGGGACAGATAGCACAGATACGCAGTATTTT
CDR3: CASSLEGTDSTDTQYF
D: TRBD1
J: TRBJ2-3
size: .
V: TRBV5-1

DNA: TGTGCCAGCAGCTCTCAGATCTCAAGTCGAGCTTTCTTT
CDR3: CASSSQISSRAFF
D: .
J: TRBJ1-1
size: many
V: TRBV7-2

DNA: TGTGCCAGCAGTCTGCAGGGAATGGGGCCCACAGATACGCAGTATTTT
CDR3: CASSLQGMGPTDTQYF
D: .
J: TRBJ2-3
size: .
V: TRBV12-3/TRBV12-4

DNA: TGTGCCACCAGCAGAGGCCCGGCGGGAGGGAGGACAGATACGCAGTATTTT
CDR3: CATSRGPAGGRTDTQYF
D: TRBD2
J: TRBJ2-3
size: .
V: TRBV15

DNA: TGTGCCAGCAGTTACCCGGACACCCAAGAGACCCAGTACTTC
CDR3: CASSYPDTQETQYF
D: .
J: TRBJ2-5
size: .
V: TRBV6-2/TRBV6-3

DNA: TGCGCCAGCAGCTTGGGGCCTAAAGGCACCGGGGAGCTGTTTTTT
CDR3: CASSLGPKGTGELFF
D: .
J: TRBJ2-2
size: few
V: TRBV5-1

DNA: TGTGCCAGCAGTTACCCCGCCAGCTCCCAAGAGACCCAGTACTTC
CDR3: CASSYPASSQETQYF
D: .
J: TRBJ2-5
size: few
V: TRBV6-2/TRBV6-3

DNA: TGTGCCAGCAGCCAAGAGGCGGGGGGGAACACTGAAGCTTTCTTT
CDR3: CASSQEAGGNTEAFF
D: .
J: TRBJ1-1
size: many
V: TRBV3-1

DNA: TGTGCCAGTAGTACCCAAGCGGGGACCTACTACAATGAGCAGTTCTTC
CDR3: CASSTQAGTYYNEQFF
D: TRBD2
J: TRBJ2-1
size: few
V: TRBV19

DNA: TGCAGCGTTGACAGGGGGTCGAACACCGGGGAGCTGTTTTTT
CDR3: CSVDRGSNTGELFF
D: TRBD1
J: TRBJ2-2
size: .
V: TRBV29-1

DNA: TGTGCCAGCAGCCGTCGGACTGTCACCGGGGAGCTGTTTTTT
CDR3: CASSRRTVTGELFF
D: .
J: TRBJ2-2
size: few
V: TRBV7-2

DNA: TGTGCCAGCAGCTTAGAAGCAGGGCACGGCTACACCTTC
CDR3: CASSLEAGHGYTF
D: .
J: TRBJ1-2
size: few
V: TRBV11-2

DNA: TGTGCCAGCAGTTTCTGGGACAGGGGGGGTGGCTACACCTTC
CDR3: CASSFWDRGGGYTF
D: TRBD1
J: TRBJ1-2
size: many
V: TRBV12-3/TRBV12-4

DNA: TGCAGTGCTAGAGATCCTAGCGGGAGATTTTCCTACAATGAGCAGTTCTTC
CDR3: CSARDPSGRFSYNEQFF
D: TRBD2
J: TRBJ2-1
size: many
V: TRBV20-1

DNA: TGTGCCAGCAGTGACGAGTTTAGCGGGAGATCCGAGCAGTACTTC
CDR3: CASSDEFSGRSEQYF
D: TRBD2
J: TRBJ2-7
size: few
V: TRBV6-2/TRBV6-3

DNA: TGTGCCAGCAGCGGAATGTTGGGGAATAATTCACCCCTCCACTTT
CDR3: CASSGMLGNNSPLHF
D: .
J: TRBJ1-6
size: .
V: TRBV9

DNA: TGCGCCAGCAGCTTGGACGGTGTTAATTCACCCCTCCACTTT
CDR3: CASSLDGVNSPLHF
D: .
J: TRBJ1-6
size: .
V: TRBV5-1

DNA: TGCGCCAGCAGCTTTAATATCGGGACTGAAGCTTTCTTT
CDR3: CASSFNIGTEAFF
D: .
J: TRBJ1-1
size: few
V: TRBV5-1

DNA: TGTGCCAGCAGCTTAGTCCGGTGGGGGGGCTCGTCCTACGAGCAGTACTTC
CDR3: CASSLVRWGGSSYEQYF
D: .
J: TRBJ2-7
size: many
V: TRBV11-2